The sequence of this T cell receptor beta chain was determined in a study of blood T cell repertoires in COVID-19. Assay: immunoSEQ multiplex PCR; the TCRdb copy retains only in-frame clones and omits some. Among 350,000 to 550,000 clones listed, more than 80% were seen once. Trimming took 5 bases from V and 6 from J, leaving 18 bases between them. CDR1 SGHTA and CDR2 FQGTGA come from the germline V gene. The CDR3 runs 15 residues. Enrollees, about 18 to 95 years old, lived in 20 to 25 US areas. The sequence derives from a man aged 25 to 40 who had recovered from COVID-19. Material: PBMCs or T cells enriched from blood (not recorded which). The chain links TRBV7-3 to TRBJ2-3, with a weak D call TRBD2 (7 bases). DNA for the CDR3: TGTGCCAGCAGCCCCACCCCGGGGGGCATGGATACGCAGTATTTT. This gives the protein CASSPTPGGMDTQYF.